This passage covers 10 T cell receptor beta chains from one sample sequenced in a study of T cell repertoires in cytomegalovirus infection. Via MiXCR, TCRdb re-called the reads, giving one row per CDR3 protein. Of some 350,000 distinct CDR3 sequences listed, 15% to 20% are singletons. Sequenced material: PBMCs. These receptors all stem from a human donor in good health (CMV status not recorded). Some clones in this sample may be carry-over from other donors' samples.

In DNA form, the CDR3 reads TGTGCCAGCAGCTACGGACAGGGTGAGAGAAATCAGCCCCAGCATTTT. This codes for CASSYGQGERNQPQHF. The chain couples TRBV3-1 to TRBJ1-5; 8 nucleotides align to TRBD1. Germline V lookup: CDR1 LGHDT, CDR2 YNNKEL (reference sequence). This CDR3 is built from 16 residues. J was trimmed by 4 bases and V by 5 bases; bases with no gene match: 10.

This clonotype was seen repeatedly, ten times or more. The CDR3 nucleotides read TGCAGCCTCGAGAGGGTCACAGATACGCAGTATTTT. It translates to CSLERVTDTQYF. The chain recombines TRBV20-1 with TRBJ2-3; D perhaps matches TRBD2 (5 bases). The CDR3 loop spans 12 amino acids. Germline CDR1 reads DFQATT; CDR2 reads SNEGSKA (reference sequence).

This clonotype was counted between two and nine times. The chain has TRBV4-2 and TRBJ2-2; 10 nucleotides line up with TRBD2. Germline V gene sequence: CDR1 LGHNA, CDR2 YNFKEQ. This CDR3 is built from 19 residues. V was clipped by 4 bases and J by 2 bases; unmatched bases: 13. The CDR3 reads CASSPEVLAGRLNTGELFF. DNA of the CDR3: TGTGCCAGCAGCCCCGAGGTACTAGCGGGGAGATTAAACACCGGGGAGCTGTTTTTT.

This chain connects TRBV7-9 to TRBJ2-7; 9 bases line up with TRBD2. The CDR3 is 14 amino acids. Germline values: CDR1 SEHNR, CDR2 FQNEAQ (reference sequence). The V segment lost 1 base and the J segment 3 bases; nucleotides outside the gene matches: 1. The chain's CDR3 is CASSLGGRDYEQYF. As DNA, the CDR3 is TGTGCCAGCAGCTTAGGCGGGAGGGACTACGAGCAGTACTTC.

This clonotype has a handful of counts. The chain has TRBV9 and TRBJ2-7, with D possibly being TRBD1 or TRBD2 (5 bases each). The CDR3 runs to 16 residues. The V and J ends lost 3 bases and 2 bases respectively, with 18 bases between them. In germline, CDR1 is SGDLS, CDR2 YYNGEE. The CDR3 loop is CASSEGPGTAAYEQYF. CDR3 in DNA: TGTGCCAGCAGCGAGGGCCCCGGGACGGCAGCCTACGAGCAGTACTTC.

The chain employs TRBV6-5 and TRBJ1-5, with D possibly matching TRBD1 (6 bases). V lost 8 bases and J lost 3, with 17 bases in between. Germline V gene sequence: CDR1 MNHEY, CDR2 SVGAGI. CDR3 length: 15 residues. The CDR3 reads CASQSSGHLNQPQHF. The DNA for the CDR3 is TGTGCCAGCCAATCCTCGGGACATCTCAATCAGCCCCAGCATTTT.

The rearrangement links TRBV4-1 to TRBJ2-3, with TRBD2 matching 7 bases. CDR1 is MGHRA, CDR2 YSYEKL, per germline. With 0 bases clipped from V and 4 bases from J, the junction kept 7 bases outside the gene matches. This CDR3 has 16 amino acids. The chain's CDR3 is CASSQDGAGEADTQYF. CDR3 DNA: TGCGCCAGCAGCCAAGATGGGGCGGGAGAGGCAGATACGCAGTATTTT.

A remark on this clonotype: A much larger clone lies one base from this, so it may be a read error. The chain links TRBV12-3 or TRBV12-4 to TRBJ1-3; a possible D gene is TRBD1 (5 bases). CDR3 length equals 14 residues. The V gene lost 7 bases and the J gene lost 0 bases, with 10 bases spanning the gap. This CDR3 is CASTDSHSGNTIYF. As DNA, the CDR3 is TGTGCCAGCACCGACAGTCACTCTGGAAACACCATATATTTT.

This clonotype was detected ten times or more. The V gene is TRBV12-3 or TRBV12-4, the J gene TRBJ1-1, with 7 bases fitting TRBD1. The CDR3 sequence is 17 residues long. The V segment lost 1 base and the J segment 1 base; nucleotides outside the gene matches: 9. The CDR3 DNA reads TGTGCCAGCAGTTTAGAAGGCTTGGGGACAGCGAACACTGAAGCTTTCTTT. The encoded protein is CASSLEGLGTANTEAFF.

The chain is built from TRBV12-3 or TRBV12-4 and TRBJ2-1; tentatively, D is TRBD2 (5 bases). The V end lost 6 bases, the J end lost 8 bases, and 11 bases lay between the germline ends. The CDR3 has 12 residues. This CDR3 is CASRDFGDEQFF. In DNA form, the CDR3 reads TGTGCCAGCAGGGACTTCGGAGATGAGCAGTTCTTC.